One and the same sample provided the 21 T cell receptor beta chains below, sequenced in a study of T cells in narcolepsy. This table comes from immunoSEQ multiplex PCR, and its TCRdb copy is limited to in-frame clones, with some not included. This sample has 25,000 to 35,000 clones, with roughly nine tenths found just once. Sequencing used CD45RA- memory CD4+ T cells from PBMCs. Source of these receptors: a human donor with narcolepsy.

CDR3: CASSLRRGDTQYF. Here the CDR3 DNA reads TGTGCCAGCAGCTTAAGGCGGGGAGATACGCAGTATTTT. The J gene is TRBJ2-3, the V gene TRBV7-3, with D tentatively TRBD2 (6 bases). V lost 1 base and J 5 bases, leaving 7 bases between the germline ends. Germline V lookup: CDR1 SGHTA, CDR2 FQGTGA. The CDR3 spans 13 residues. The entire variable domain, with the rest obtained from reference TRBV7-3 and TRBJ2-3, is as follows: GAGVSQTPSNKVTEKGKYVELRCDPISGHTALYWYRQSLGQGPEFLIYFQGTGAADDSGLPNDRFFAVRPEGSVSTLKIQRTERGDSAVYLCASSLRRGDTQYFGPGTRLTVL.

This clone appeared a single time. The CDR3 nucleotides read TGTGCCAGCAGCCCGTTGGGGCAGGGAGACACTGAAGCTTTCTTT. This encodes CASSPLGQGDTEAFF. J is TRBJ1-1 and V is TRBV9, with a weak D call TRBD1 (5 bases). Trimming left V 4 bases short and J 3 bases short, with 16 bases between. Germline assignment: CDR1 SGDLS and CDR2 YYNGEE. The CDR3 sequence is 15 residues long.

The chain combines TRBV19 with TRBJ2-1; tentative D call: TRBD2 (6 bases). The CDR3 is 16 residues long. From germline, CDR1 is LNHDA and CDR2 SQIVND (reference sequence). The V gene lost 5 bases and the J gene lost 6 bases, with 20 bases spanning the gap. CDR3 DNA sequence: TGTGCCAGTAGTTGGACGGGACTTAAAGGGGTCAATGAGCAGTTCTTC. Protein sequence: CASSWTGLKGVNEQFF. Supplemented by reference TRBV19 and TRBJ2-1, the full variable domain reads DGGITQSPKYLFRKEGQNVTLSCEQNLNHDAMYWYRQDPGQGLRLIYYSQIVNDFQKGDIAEGYSVSREKKESFPLTVTSAQKNPTAFYLCASSWTGLKGVNEQFFGPGTRLTVL.

V and J are TRBV2 and TRBJ2-3; D not resolved. Per germline, CDR1 SNHLY and CDR2 FYNNEI. This CDR3 has 12 residues. The V end lost 6 bases, the J end lost 4 bases, and 8 bases lay between the germline ends. The CDR3 loop is CASSPDADTQYF. In nucleotides, the CDR3 is TGTGCCAGCAGCCCGGACGCAGATACGCAGTATTTT.

The V gene is TRBV2, the J gene TRBJ2-2; 7 bases agree with TRBD2. In germline, CDR1 is SNHLY, CDR2 FYNNEI. CDR3 length: 14 residues. V lost 7 bases and J lost 4; bases outside the gene matches: 6. CDR3 nucleotide sequence: TGTGCCAGCAAGCGGGGCGCGTCCACCGGGGAGCTGTTTTTT. Protein: CASKRGASTGELFF. Full variable domain (rest looked up from reference TRBV2 and TRBJ2-2): EPEVTQTPSHQVTQMGQEVILRCVPISNHLYFYWYRQILGQKVEFLVSFYNNEISEKSEIFDDQFSVERPDGSNFTLKIRSTKLEDSAMYFCASKRGASTGELFFGEGSRLTVL.

The genes are TRBV4-2 and TRBJ2-3; D gene unclear. The germline CDR1 and CDR2 sequences are LGHNA and YNFKEQ. The CDR3 loop spans 16 amino acids. Trimming removed 7 bases at V and 1 base at J, with 18 bases between. The CDR3, as DNA: TGTGCCAGCACCCTAGAATCTAGTAGGGGCACAGATACGCAGTATTTT. It encodes CASTLESSRGTDTQYF.

The sample holds one count of this clone. V usage is TRBV9 and J usage is TRBJ1-2; D might be TRBD1 (5 bases). Per the germline V gene, CDR1 is SGDLS and CDR2 is YYNGEE. V gave up 2 bases and J gave up 0 bases, with 8 bases separating them. CDR3 length equals 14 residues. This chain's CDR3 is CASSVGTANYGYTF. The CDR3 DNA is TGTGCCAGCAGCGTCGGGACGGCTAACTATGGCTACACCTTC.

The chain joins TRBV11-3 to TRBJ2-7, with 11 bases fitting TRBD1. V lost 5 bases and J lost 5; bases outside the gene matches: 5. CDR3 length: 14 residues. Germline V CDR1 and CDR2: SGHNT, YENEEA. The CDR3 is CASSARTGGDEQYF. The CDR3 region has the DNA TGTGCCAGCAGCGCCCGGACAGGGGGCGACGAGCAGTACTTC.

This rearrangement joins TRBV5-1 to TRBJ2-7; D may be TRBD2 (6 bases). V dropped 4 bases and J dropped 2 bases, with 16 bases sitting between them. Germline V gene data show CDR1 as SGHRS and CDR2 as YFSETQ. There are 15 residues in the CDR3. This CDR3 is CASSPTGGVTYEQYF. In DNA form, the CDR3 reads TGCGCCAGCAGCCCCACCGGAGGGGTTACCTACGAGCAGTACTTC.

This chain uses TRBV10-2 with TRBJ1-3; D is uncertain. The ends were cut back, 2 bases at V and 0 bases at J, with 8 bases in the middle. Looked up from germline, CDR1 is WSHSY and CDR2 is SAAADI. The CDR3 is 15 residues long. CDR3 residues: CASSEPANSGNTIYF. CDR3 sequence (DNA): TGCGCCAGCAGTGAGCCCGCTAACTCTGGAAACACCATATATTTT.

This CDR3 reads CASSMGLPDYYGYTF. The DNA of the CDR3 is TGTGCCAGTAGTATGGGGCTGCCCGATTACTATGGCTACACCTTC. This chain links TRBV19 with TRBJ1-2, with D perhaps TRBD1 (5 bases). Germline lookup yields CDR1 LNHDA and CDR2 SQIVND (reference sequence). The V gene lost 3 bases and the J gene lost 3 bases, with 14 bases spanning the gap. This CDR3 region has 15 residues.

CDR3 residues: CAGLQGSLDTQYF. The CDR3 DNA follows: TGTGCCGGGCTACAGGGGAGCTTGGATACGCAGTATTTT. The V call is TRBV30, the J call TRBJ2-3, with TRBD1 identical over 7 bases. The CDR3 runs to 13 residues. In germline, CDR1 is GTSNPN, CDR2 SVGIG (reference sequence). The V gene end was trimmed by 8 bases and the J gene end by 6 bases; junction bases not matched to a gene: 11.

The rearrangement joins TRBV5-8 to TRBJ2-2; D assignment may be TRBD1 or TRBD2 (5 bases each). The CDR3 consists of 14 residues. In germline, CDR1 is SGHTS, CDR2 YDEGEE. Trimming cost V 9 bases and J 3 bases, with 15 bases left between them. The CDR3 region has the DNA TGTGCCACGCGCGTAGGGACGTACACCGGGGAGCTGTTTTTT. The encoded protein is CATRVGTYTGELFF.

The rearrangement uses TRBV7-2 and TRBJ1-1, with D maybe TRBD1 (6 bases). This CDR3 spans 14 amino acids. V was trimmed by 5 bases and J by 5 bases, leaving 15 bases between them. Germline values: CDR1 SGHTA, CDR2 FQGNSA. This CDR3 reads CASSPWGPGTEAFF. The CDR3 nucleotides are TGTGCCAGCAGCCCTTGGGGGCCCGGGACTGAAGCTTTCTTT. Full variable domain (outside the CDR3, taken from reference TRBV7-2 and TRBJ1-1): GAGVSQSPSNKVTEKGKDVELRCDPISGHTALYWYRQSLGQGLEFLIYFQGNSAPDKSGLPSDRFSAERTGGSVSTLTIQRTQQEDSAVYLCASSPWGPGTEAFFGQGTRLTVV.

The chain employs TRBV28 and TRBJ2-2, with 7 bases lining up with TRBD1. V was pared by 4 bases and J by 4 bases, with 12 bases of the junction left unmatched. The CDR3 extends over 17 amino acids. CDR1 is MDHEN, CDR2 SYDVKM, per germline. CDR3 in amino acids: CASSSPRDSETTGELFF. The DNA for the CDR3 is TGTGCCAGCAGTTCCCCTAGGGACAGTGAGACCACCGGGGAGCTGTTTTTT.

The V call is TRBV7-9, the J call TRBJ2-5; TRBD2 might be the D (6 bases). V was trimmed by 5 bases and J by 5 bases, leaving 9 bases between them. The CDR3 sequence is 12 residues long. Germline CDR1 is SEHNR and CDR2 is FQNEAQ (reference sequence). The CDR3 nucleotides read TGTGCCAGCAGCCAGGAGGGGGAGACCCAGTACTTC. This encodes CASSQEGETQYF.

CDR3 in DNA: TGCAGCGCCGAACAGGGCATGAACACTGAAGCTTTCTTT. It is translated as CSAEQGMNTEAFF. This chain links TRBV29-1 with TRBJ1-1, with D possibly matching TRBD1 (6 bases). The germline V and J ends were trimmed by 7 bases and 0 bases, with 12 bases remaining between them. Germline V gene lookup returns CDR1 SQVTM and CDR2 ANQGSEA. The CDR3 covers 13 residues. The full variable domain, its missing parts supplied by reference TRBV29-1 and TRBJ1-1, is SAVISQKPSRDICQRGTSLTIQCQVDSQVTMMFWYRQQPGQSLTLIATANQGSEATYESGFVIDKFPISRPNLTFSTLTVSNMSPEDSSIYLCSAEQGMNTEAFFGQGTRLTVV.

The CDR3 is CASSTTSGSADTQYF. In nucleotides, the CDR3 is TGTGCCAGCAGCACCACTAGCGGGAGCGCAGATACGCAGTATTTT. V and J are TRBV7-7 and TRBJ2-3; 11 positions match TRBD2. Germline V lookup: CDR1 SSHAT, CDR2 FNYEAQ (reference sequence). The CDR3 has 15 residues. The trim removed 5 bases at V and 4 bases at J, leaving 5 bases unmatched.

The V and J genes are TRBV7-2 and TRBJ2-1; 8 bases are a match to TRBD2. The CDR3 has 13 residues. V was pared by 8 bases and J by 7 bases, with 7 bases of the junction left unmatched. Per the germline V gene, CDR1 is SGHTA and CDR2 is FQGNSA. The CDR3, as DNA: TGTGCCAGCCATCCCCGGGGGGGGAATGAGCAGTTCTTC. This codes for CASHPRGGNEQFF.

The rearrangement joins TRBV5-1 to TRBJ2-3; D may be TRBD1 or TRBD2 (6 bases each). This CDR3 has 14 residues. V dropped 6 bases and J dropped 3 bases, with 14 bases sitting between them. Germline loops: CDR1 SGHRS, CDR2 YFSETQ. The CDR3 loop reads CASNGGAGTDTQYF. The CDR3 DNA follows: TGCGCCAGCAACGGGGGCGCGGGTACAGATACGCAGTATTTT.

CDR3 sequence: CASSTSDGSTEKLFF. CDR3 DNA: TGTGCCAGCAGCACTTCGGACGGGAGTACTGAAAAACTGTTTTTT. The rearrangement links TRBV11-3 to TRBJ1-4; the D is unclear. V was clipped by 5 bases and J by 7 bases, with 17 bases between them. This CDR3 has 15 residues. Germline values: CDR1 SGHNT, CDR2 YENEEA.